These 4 T cell receptor beta chains were all obtained from the same sample, sequenced in a study of shared clonotypes between healthy human individuals. TCRdb keeps only in-frame clones here, not all; method: immunoSEQ multiplex PCR. This table has 450,000 to 500,000 clones, approximately 80% appearing once. The specimen sequenced was PBMCs. These receptor sequences come from a woman between 40 and 50 years old in good health. Some clones in this sample may be carry-over from other donors' samples.

This chain uses TRBV7-8 with TRBJ2-7; TRBD2 aligns across 13 bases. CDR3 length equals 16 residues. J lost 6 bases, V lost 4 bases, and 9 bases had no gene match. Germline V gives CDR1 SGHVS, CDR2 FQNEAQ. This CDR3 reads CASSSNPGLAGSEQYF. The DNA of the CDR3 is TGTGCCAGCAGCTCCAACCCGGGACTAGCGGGATCCGAGCAGTACTTC.

The V gene is TRBV27, the J gene TRBJ1-6; D gene ambiguous. V dropped 3 bases and J dropped 9 bases, with 12 bases sitting between them. CDR1 is MNHEY, CDR2 SMNVEV, per germline (reference sequence). CDR3 length: 14 amino acids. In DNA, the CDR3 is TGTGCCAGCAGTTTTTTGGCCTACGGTTCACCCCTCCACTTT. It codes for CASSFLAYGSPLHF.

This rearrangement joins TRBV7-9 to TRBJ2-1; 12 positions match TRBD2. V was clipped by 4 bases and J by 10 bases; unmatched bases: 8. The CDR3 consists of 15 residues. Germline CDR1 SEHNR, CDR2 FQNEAQ (reference sequence). CDR3 nucleotides: TGTGCCAGCAGCTCCGGACTAGCGGGACCCGGCGAGCAGTTCTTC. Amino acids: CASSSGLAGPGEQFF.

With regard to this clone: A read error may explain this, as a much larger clone is one base away. In DNA, the CDR3 is TGCAGCGTTGTGAGCGGGGATACGGGCTATGGCTACACCTTC. Protein sequence: CSVVSGDTGYGYTF. The rearrangement joins TRBV29-1 to TRBJ1-2; D call uncertain. The germline V gene has CDR1 SQVTM and CDR2 ANQGSEA. The CDR3 has 14 residues. Trimming cost V 4 bases and J 4 bases, with 16 bases left between them.